This T cell receptor beta chain originates from a study of T cell changes during pregnancy in multiple sclerosis. Sequencing was performed with immunoSEQ multiplex PCR; in TCRdb, only in-frame clones are kept and a portion is missing. The sample carries 71,000 or so clones, roughly nine tenths recorded once. The CDR3 covers 16 residues. V shed 0 bases and J 2 bases; nucleotides not matched to a gene: 3. Germline V lookup: CDR1 MNHEY, CDR2 SVGAGI. The sample consisted of peripheral blood, taken in the third trimester of pregnancy. The chain uses TRBV6-5 and TRBJ2-5; 10 nucleotides align to TRBD2. The source of this sequence is a female donor with multiple sclerosis, enrolled in a pregnancy study. This CDR3 reads CASSYSTSGLQETQYF. DNA of the CDR3: TGTGCCAGCAGTTACTCGACTAGCGGGCTACAAGAGACCCAGTACTTC.